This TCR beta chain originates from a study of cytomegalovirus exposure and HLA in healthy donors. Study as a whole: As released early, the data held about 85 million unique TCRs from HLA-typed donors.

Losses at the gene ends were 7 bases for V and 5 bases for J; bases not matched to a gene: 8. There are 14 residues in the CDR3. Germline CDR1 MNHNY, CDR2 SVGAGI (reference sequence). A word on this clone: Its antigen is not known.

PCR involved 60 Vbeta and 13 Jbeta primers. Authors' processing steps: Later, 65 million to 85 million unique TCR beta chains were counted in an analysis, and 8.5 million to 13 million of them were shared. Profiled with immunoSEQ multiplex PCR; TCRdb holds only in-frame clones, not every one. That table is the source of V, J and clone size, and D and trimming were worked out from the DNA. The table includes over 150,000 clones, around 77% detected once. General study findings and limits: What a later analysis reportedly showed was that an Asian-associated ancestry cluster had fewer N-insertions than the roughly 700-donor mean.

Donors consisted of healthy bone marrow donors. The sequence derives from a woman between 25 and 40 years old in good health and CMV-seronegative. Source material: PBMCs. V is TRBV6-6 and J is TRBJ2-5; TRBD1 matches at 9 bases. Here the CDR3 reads CASTLQGARETQYF. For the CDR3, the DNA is TGTGCCAGCACCCTACAGGGGGCGCGGGAGACCCAGTACTTC.